This TCR beta chain was found in a study of regulatory T cells in long-lasting Graves disease. The CDR3 runs 14 residues. The V gene lost 6 bases and the J gene lost 0 bases, with 15 bases spanning the gap. Germline V gene sequence: CDR1 DFQATT, CDR2 SNEGSKA (reference sequence). This sample's time point: newly diagnosed GD, antithyroid drugs for less than 3 months. PBMC-extracted RNA yielded the TCR library. The patients were drawn from one endocrinology department in Xi'an, China. This clonotype was counted ten times or more. For TCR beta, libraries came from iRepertoire HTBI primers and Arm-PCR of CDR3 regions. In TCRdb, the multiplex PCR reads were re-called with MiXCR into one record per CDR3 protein. The table lists 250,000 or so distinct CDR3 sequences, about 18% of them singletons. These records were also assigned to another study, of T cells in Graves' hyperthyroidism and ophthalmopathy.

The V and J genes are TRBV20-1 and TRBJ2-7; weak D call: TRBD1 (5 bases). Sequenced material: peripheral blood mononuclear cells (PBMCs), taken at new diagnosis, from a patient treated with antithyroid drugs. This receptor was obtained from a young woman with Graves disease. CDR3 sequence (DNA): TGCAGTGCCAGTCCACTGACAGACTCCTACGAGCAGTACTTC. It specifies CSASPLTDSYEQYF.